The next 21 T cell receptor beta chains were all read from a single sample in a study of OX40 agonist ivuxolimab in advanced cancers. Only in-frame clones appear in the TCRdb table, and some are missing; sequencing was by immunoSEQ multiplex PCR. The sample has around 80,000 clones, around 86% seen once. The sequences come from CD4+ or CD8+ T cells sorted from blood, collected in a trial of the OX40 agonist ivuxolimab. The receptor set was obtained from an adult with an advanced solid tumor such as melanoma, head and neck, liver or kidney cancer.

The chain uses TRBV21-1 and TRBJ2-2; the table's D call, TRBD2, was not checked against the DNA. TRBV21-1 is labeled a pseudogene. CDR3 size: 16 residues. The CDR3 protein is CASSSCRYPNTGELFF. CDR3 in DNA: TGTGCCAGCAGCAGTTGCCGGTATCCAAACACCGGGGAGCTGTTTTTT.

On this clone itself: One end of the junction varies from germline; a read error may be responsible. V and J are TRBV20-1 and TRBJ1-1; D remains ambiguous. The CDR3 spans 11 residues. CDR1 and CDR2 from the germline V gene are DFQATT and SNEGSKA (reference sequence). The CDR3 loop reads CSPRQETEAFF. The CDR3 bases are TGCAGTCCTAGACAAGAGACTGAAGCTTTCTTT.

The rearrangement uses TRBV6-1 and TRBJ2-7; 13 positions agree with TRBD2. The V and J ends lost 6 bases and 2 bases, in that order; junction bases with no gene match: 4. The CDR3 is 15 residues long. Germline V gene data show CDR1 as MNHNS and CDR2 as SASEGT. The DNA of the CDR3 is TGTGCCAGCAGGACAACTAGCGGGGGGGCCTACGAGCAGTACTTC. This sequence encodes CASRTTSGGAYEQYF.

In DNA form, the CDR3 reads TGTGCCAGCAGACGGACAGGAGGAGTTAATGAAAAACTGTTTTTT. As protein: CASRRTGGVNEKLFF. The rearrangement links TRBV2 to TRBJ1-4, with TRBD1 matching 7 bases. V shed 6 bases, J shed 4 bases, and the junction held 8 bases outside the gene matches. The CDR3 extends over 15 amino acids. Germline V gene lookup returns CDR1 SNHLY and CDR2 FYNNEI.

The chain links TRBV7-2 to TRBJ1-6; possible D gene TRBD1, 5 bases. V lost 1 base and J 0 bases, leaving 7 bases between the germline ends. Per the germline V gene, CDR1 is SGHTA and CDR2 is FQGNSA. This CDR3 is built from 16 residues. The CDR3 sequence: CASSLGGGSYNSPLHF. The CDR3 nucleotides read TGTGCCAGCAGCTTAGGGGGGGGCTCCTATAATTCACCCCTCCACTTT. Full variable domain (outside the CDR3, taken from reference TRBV7-2 and TRBJ1-6): GAGVSQSPSNKVTEKGKDVELRCDPISGHTALYWYRQSLGQGLEFLIYFQGNSAPDKSGLPSDRFSAERTGGSVSTLTIQRTQQEDSAVYLCASSLGGGSYNSPLHFGNGTRLTVT.

The CDR3 loop reads CASSQDRITANIYGYTF. The CDR3 DNA follows: TGCGCCAGCAGCCAAGATCGGATCACTGCGAATATCTATGGCTACACCTTC. The J gene is TRBJ1-2, the V gene TRBV4-3; no clear D gene. Trimming pared 0 bases from V and 4 bases from J, leaving 18 bases between. Germline V gives CDR1 LGHNA, CDR2 YSLEER. CDR3 size: 17 residues.

This sequence joins TRBV18 and TRBJ2-1; 8 bases match TRBD1. V trimming: 4 bases; J trimming: 7 bases; junction bases outside the gene matches: 6. The length of the CDR3 is 14 residues. Germline-derived CDR1 and CDR2 are KGHSH and LQKENI. CDR3 DNA sequence: TGTGCCAGCTCACGACAGGGGAGTTTGAATGAGCAGTTCTTC. It yields the protein CASSRQGSLNEQFF.

The chain carries TRBV6-6 and TRBJ1-5, with D possibly TRBD1 on 6 matching bases. V lost 8 bases and J 4 bases, leaving 9 bases between the germline ends. CDR3 size: 12 residues. Per the germline V gene, CDR1 is MNHNY and CDR2 is SVGAGI (reference sequence). The CDR3, as DNA: TGTGCCAGCCGGGGGGCGAATCAGCCCCAGCATTTT. Translation gives CASRGANQPQHF.

This chain joins TRBV2 and TRBJ2-5, with D possibly being TRBD2 (6 bases). Germline CDR1 is SNHLY and CDR2 is FYNNEI. V dropped 6 bases and J dropped 5 bases, with 10 bases sitting between them. This CDR3 is 12 amino acids long. CDR3 sequence: CASREGGETQYF. CDR3 in DNA: TGTGCCAGCAGGGAGGGAGGTGAGACCCAGTACTTC.

This sequence joins TRBV11-2 and TRBJ2-1; D is possibly TRBD1 (6 bases). CDR1 is SGHAT and CDR2 is FQNNGV in the germline V gene. Trimming cost V 5 bases and J 9 bases, with 17 bases left between them. The CDR3 has 14 amino acids. CDR3 DNA sequence: TGTGCCAGCAGCCTGGGGGCTAGAGGTGGTGAGCAGTTCTTC. Its protein product is CASSLGARGGEQFF.

The count of this clone is one. The CDR3 DNA reads TGTGCCAGCTCGCTTCAGGGAGGTGGTTCACCCCTCCACTTT. It is translated as CASSLQGGGSPLHF. The rearrangement uses TRBV18 and TRBJ1-6; D might be TRBD1 (5 bases). The V end lost 6 bases, the J end lost 9 bases, and 15 bases lay between the germline ends. Germline CDR1 reads KGHSH; CDR2 reads LQKENI. There are 14 residues in the CDR3.

V gene TRBV29-1 combines with J gene TRBJ2-1; 7 bases match TRBD2. Germline CDR1 is SQVTM and CDR2 is ANQGSEA. This CDR3 contains 12 residues. J was trimmed by 6 bases and V by 4 bases; bases with no gene match: 3. CDR3 residues: CSVGLAGNEQFF. The CDR3 DNA reads as TGCAGCGTTGGACTAGCTGGCAATGAGCAGTTCTTC.

This clone has just one count. This chain joins TRBV28 and TRBJ1-1; tentatively, D is TRBD1 (6 bases). Deletions cut 2 bases from V and 0 bases from J, with 16 bases between. Germline V lookup: CDR1 MDHEN, CDR2 SYDVKM. This CDR3 has 17 residues. CDR3 protein: CASSLNRGLEVNTEAFF. The CDR3 DNA sequence: TGTGCCAGCAGTTTAAATCGGGGGCTGGAGGTGAACACTGAAGCTTTCTTT.

This clone was found a few times. This chain connects TRBV11-2 to TRBJ2-7, with D uncertain. This CDR3 is 13 amino acids long. CDR1 is SGHAT, CDR2 FQNNGV, per germline. The ends were cut back, 5 bases at V and 1 base at J, with 9 bases in the middle. CDR3 in amino acids: CASSRQLSYEQYF. CDR3 bases: TGTGCCAGCAGCCGCCAGTTGTCCTACGAGCAGTACTTC.

The chain recombines TRBV9 with TRBJ2-1; D is possibly TRBD2 (5 bases). Germline V gene lookup returns CDR1 SGDLS and CDR2 YYNGEE. The V gene lost 7 bases and the J gene lost 9 bases, with 14 bases spanning the gap. The CDR3 consists of 12 residues. Written as DNA, the CDR3 is TGTGCCAGCCGACCCCCAGAGGGTGAGCAGTTCTTC. Amino acids: CASRPPEGEQFF.

The gene calls are TRBV7-9 and TRBJ1-1; no firm D call. Germline V lookup: CDR1 SEHNR, CDR2 FQNEAQ (reference sequence). This CDR3 has 16 amino acids. Trimming removed 5 bases from V and 2 bases from J, with 18 bases in between. The CDR3 here is CASSPVRGSINTEAFF. DNA of the CDR3: TGTGCCAGCAGCCCAGTTCGAGGATCAATTAACACTGAAGCTTTCTTT.

This clone was seen once. This specimen includes other DNA sequences encoding the same CDR3. The rearrangement uses TRBV29-1 and TRBJ2-5; D could derive from TRBD1 or TRBD2 (5 bases each). V was cut by 4 bases and J by 5 bases, with 11 bases left in between. CDR3 length: 12 residues. From germline, CDR1 is SQVTM and CDR2 ANQGSEA. CDR3 nucleotides: TGCAGCGTTGGGCCGGGGACGGAGACCCAGTACTTC. Translating gives CSVGPGTETQYF.

The chain recombines TRBV18 with TRBJ2-2, with D unclear. V lost 4 bases, J lost 9 bases, and 21 bases lay in between. This CDR3 has 16 amino acids. The germline V gene encodes CDR1 KGHSH and CDR2 LQKENI. Written as DNA, the CDR3 is TGTGCCAGCTCACTCAACCCTTTAGAGGTCTCCCGGGAGCTGTTTTTT. It codes for CASSLNPLEVSRELFF.

The chain has TRBV7-4 and TRBJ1-1; D not resolved. Germline V gives CDR1 SGHVT, CDR2 SQSDAQ. Trimming pared 1 base from V and 10 bases from J, leaving 1 base between. The CDR3 has 9 amino acids. The CDR3: CASSLGAFF. Written as DNA, the CDR3 is TGTGCCAGCAGCTTAGGAGCTTTCTTT. The variable domain in full, completed from reference TRBV7-4 and TRBJ1-1, reads GAGVSQSPRYKVAKRGRDVALRCDSISGHVTLYWYRQTLGQGSEVLTYSQSDAQRDKSGRPSGRFSAERPERSVSTLKIQRTEQGDSAVYLCASSLGAFFGQGTRLTVV.

The chain recombines TRBV5-4 with TRBJ2-7, with D unresolved. Germline assignment: CDR1 SGHNT and CDR2 YYREEE (reference sequence). CDR3 length: 15 amino acids. Trimming stripped 7 bases from V and 1 base from J, with 18 bases between. The chain's CDR3 is CASSDALWNSYEQYF. CDR3 coding DNA: TGTGCCAGCTCAGATGCGCTCTGGAATTCCTACGAGCAGTACTTC. The complete variable domain, with remaining parts taken from reference TRBV5-4 and TRBJ2-7, reads ETGVTQSPTHLIKTRGQQVTLRCSSQSGHNTVSWYQQALGQGPQFIFQYYREEENGRGNFPPRFSGLQFPNYSSELNVNALELDDSALYLCASSDALWNSYEQYFGPGTRLTVT.

CDR3 sequence (DNA): TGTGCCAGCAGCTTAAGTCTGAGCTCTGGAAACACCATATATTTT. Translation gives CASSLSLSSGNTIYF. This sequence joins TRBV7-7 and TRBJ1-3; D remains ambiguous. Trimming pared 2 bases from V and 0 bases from J, leaving 8 bases between. The CDR3 has 15 amino acids. Germline CDR1 reads SSHAT; CDR2 reads FNYEAQ (reference sequence). The variable domain in full, with the rest retrieved from reference TRBV7-7 and TRBJ1-3, is GAGVSQSPRYKVTKRGQDVTLRCDPISSHATLYWYQQALGQGPEFLTYFNYEAQPDKSGLPSDRFSAERPEGSISTLTIQRTEQRDSAMYRCASSLSLSSGNTIYFGEGSWLTVV.